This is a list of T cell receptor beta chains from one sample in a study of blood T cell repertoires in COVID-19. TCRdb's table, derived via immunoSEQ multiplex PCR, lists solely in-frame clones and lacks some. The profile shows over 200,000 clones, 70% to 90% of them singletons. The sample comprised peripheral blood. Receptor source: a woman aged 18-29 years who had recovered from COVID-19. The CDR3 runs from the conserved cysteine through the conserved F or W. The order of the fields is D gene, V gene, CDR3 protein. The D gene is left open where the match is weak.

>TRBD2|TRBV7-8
CASSLEGGTSGPLF
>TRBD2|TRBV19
CASSPGLAGGSETQYF
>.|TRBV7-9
CASSLGGDTSEQYF
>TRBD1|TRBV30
CAWTEDRYYGYTF
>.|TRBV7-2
CASSLYKGKEFF
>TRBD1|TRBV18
CASSPKDRVGKETQYF
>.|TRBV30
CAWSVLLSGVNEQFF
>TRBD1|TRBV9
CASSVEQIPGTGYGYTF
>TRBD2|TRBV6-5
CASSSAGGGDEQFF
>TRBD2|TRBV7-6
CASSARTSESGELFF
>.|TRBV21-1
CASSKAPGRCLDNEQFF
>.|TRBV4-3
CASSQGRRDGNTIYF
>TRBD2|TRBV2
CAGRLAGEQFF
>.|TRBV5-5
CASSPGQLKEQFF
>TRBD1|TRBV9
CASSAGQGAQIGGYTF
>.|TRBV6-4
CASGWTGNQPQHF